The next 19 T cell receptor beta chains were all read from a single sample in a study of radiotherapy plus CTLA-4 blockade in lung cancer. Some clones are missing from TCRdb's copy, which holds only in-frame ones; the method was immunoSEQ multiplex PCR. The table lists about 45,000 clones, more than 70% of them singletons, with approximately 8.8% in the top ten. The sample here was peripheral blood, taken from a patient treated with radiotherapy plus ipilimumab. The receptors were gathered from a human donor with non-small cell lung cancer who had stable disease on radiotherapy plus ipilimumab.

This clone appeared a single time. The chain combines TRBV9 with TRBJ1-5, with 9 bases that match TRBD1. Germline values: CDR1 SGDLS, CDR2 YYNGEE. The CDR3 is 15 residues long. The V gene end was trimmed by 1 base and the J gene end by 6 bases; junction bases not matched to a gene: 5. The DNA for the CDR3 is TGTGCCAGCAGCGTAACAGACAGGGGGGGTCAGCCCCAGCATTTT. It yields the protein CASSVTDRGGQPQHF.

The chain links TRBV27 to TRBJ1-1; 7 bases align to TRBD1. The germline CDR1 and CDR2 sequences are MNHEY and SMNVEV (reference sequence). J lost 0 bases, V lost 3 bases, and 7 bases had no gene match. The CDR3 has 16 amino acids. CDR3 in amino acids: CASSFGDRVMNTEAFF. The CDR3 DNA reads as TGTGCCAGCAGTTTCGGCGACAGGGTTATGAACACTGAAGCTTTCTTT.

This clone was seen only a few times. This chain joins TRBV2 and TRBJ1-1, with 8 bases matching TRBD1. The germline gives CDR1 SNHLY, CDR2 FYNNEI. V was pared by 6 bases and J by 11 bases, with 11 bases of the junction left unmatched. CDR3 length: 13 residues. CDR3 nucleotide sequence: TGTGCCAGCAGCCCTACAGGGGGTCTGCACGCTTTCTTT. Its translation is CASSPTGGLHAFF.

The chain has TRBV11-3 and TRBJ2-5; D tentatively reads TRBD1 or TRBD2 (5 bases each). CDR3 length: 13 residues. Trimming pared 4 bases from V and 5 bases from J, leaving 11 bases between. CDR1 and CDR2 from the germline V gene are SGHNT and YENEEA. The CDR3 region is CASSSQGGETQYF. The DNA for the CDR3 is TGTGCCAGCAGCTCCCAGGGCGGGGAGACCCAGTACTTC.

V usage is TRBV14 and J usage is TRBJ2-7, with 8 bases fitting TRBD1. Germline lookup yields CDR1 SGHDN and CDR2 FVKESK. The CDR3 consists of 16 residues. Losses at the gene ends were 0 bases for V and 2 bases for J; bases not matched to a gene: 6. CDR3 residues: CASSQDGTGRPYEQYF. Written as DNA, the CDR3 is TGTGCCAGCAGCCAAGACGGGACAGGTCGACCCTACGAGCAGTACTTC.

The chain recombines TRBV5-4 with TRBJ1-1, with D uncertain. Germline V gene data show CDR1 as SGHNT and CDR2 as YYREEE (reference sequence). The CDR3 runs 12 residues. Trimming left V 4 bases short and J 11 bases short, with 15 bases between. The CDR3 DNA is TGTGCCAGCAGCGTGGACCCCCGAACGGCTTTCTTT. The encoded protein is CASSVDPRTAFF.

Note on this clone: One end of the junction fails to match germline, which may point to a read error. The chain is built from TRBV15 and TRBJ1-5, with D perhaps TRBD1 (6 bases). Germline V lookup: CDR1 LNHNV, CDR2 YYDKDF (reference sequence). The CDR3 runs 15 residues. The CDR3 here is CAASRDMSQGQPQHF. CDR3 in DNA: TGTGCCGCCAGCAGAGATATGAGTCAGGGGCAGCCCCAGCATTTT.

The chain recombines TRBV9 with TRBJ1-3; no clear D. V gave up 2 bases and J gave up 0 bases, with 12 bases separating them. Germline V gives CDR1 SGDLS, CDR2 YYNGEE. The CDR3 is 16 amino acids. CDR3 sequence (DNA): TGTGCCAGCAGCGTTGGTTGGGTGGGCTCTGGAAACACCATATATTTT. It specifies CASSVGWVGSGNTIYF.

This clone showed up just a few times. V usage is TRBV10-3 and J usage is TRBJ1-5, with D maybe TRBD1 (5 bases). Germline lookup yields CDR1 ENHRY and CDR2 SYGVKD. The CDR3 has 16 amino acids. V was trimmed by 0 bases and J by 2 bases, leaving 11 bases between them. CDR3: CAISESTGLGNQPQHF. CDR3 in DNA: TGTGCCATCAGTGAGTCGACGGGACTCGGCAATCAGCCCCAGCATTTT.

The table lists this clone with a count of one. The chain joins TRBV5-6 to TRBJ1-6, with D possibly TRBD1 on 5 matching bases. CDR1 and CDR2 from the germline V gene are SGHDT and YYEEEE. This CDR3 region has 12 residues. Trimming shortened V by 5 bases and J by 10 bases, and 10 bases separated the two germline ends. The CDR3 is CASRRDGSPLHF. The CDR3 DNA follows: TGTGCCAGCAGACGGGACGGATCACCCCTCCACTTT.

The rearrangement links TRBV15 to TRBJ1-2; D gene ambiguous. Germline CDR1 reads LNHNV; CDR2 reads YYDKDF (reference sequence). V was trimmed by 5 bases and J by 2 bases, leaving 21 bases between them. CDR3 length equals 17 residues. The chain's CDR3 is CATSEYQRCGKNYGYTF. In DNA, the CDR3 is TGTGCCACCAGCGAGTATCAAAGGTGTGGAAAGAACTATGGCTACACCTTC.

The J gene is TRBJ2-1, the V gene TRBV7-9, with TRBD2 matching over 7 bases. V lost 2 bases and J lost 6; bases outside the gene matches: 10. The CDR3 has 16 residues. Germline values: CDR1 SEHNR, CDR2 FQNEAQ (reference sequence). The CDR3 protein is CASSLREGHPINEQFF. As DNA, the CDR3 is TGTGCCAGCAGCTTAAGGGAGGGGCATCCCATCAATGAGCAGTTCTTC.

The chain carries TRBV27 and TRBJ2-6; the match to TRBD1 covers 7 bases. The germline V gene has CDR1 MNHEY and CDR2 SMNVEV (reference sequence). V dropped 5 bases and J dropped 2; count of bases not matched to a gene: 9. The CDR3 runs 17 residues. CDR3 sequence (DNA): TGTGCCAGCAGTCCACGGGACAGTCGTACTGGGGCCAACGTCCTGACTTTC. Its translation is CASSPRDSRTGANVLTF.

This clone is a singleton in its sample. The rearrangement links TRBV2 to TRBJ1-2, with a possible D match to TRBD1 (6 bases). Germline-derived CDR1 and CDR2 are SNHLY and FYNNEI. Trimming removed 7 bases from V and 2 bases from J, with 8 bases in between. This CDR3 has 12 residues. The CDR3 DNA sequence: TGTGCCAGCATTCAGGGGAACTATGGCTACACCTTC. Translation gives CASIQGNYGYTF.

The V gene is TRBV7-2, the J gene TRBJ1-1; TRBD1 might be the D (5 bases). Germline V gene data show CDR1 as SGHTA and CDR2 as FQGNSA. This CDR3 has 18 amino acids. The germline V and J ends were trimmed by 0 bases and 0 bases, with 17 bases remaining between them. This CDR3 reads CASSLAWARVGMNTEAFF. Here the CDR3 DNA reads TGTGCCAGCAGCTTAGCGTGGGCCAGGGTAGGGATGAACACTGAAGCTTTCTTT.

The J gene is TRBJ2-7, the V gene TRBV5-1, with 10 bases matching TRBD1. This CDR3 comprises 16 residues. Germline V gene data show CDR1 as SGHRS and CDR2 as YFSETQ. J gave up 1 base and V 4 bases, and 8 bases lay outside the gene matches. The CDR3 sequence: CASSTDGQGGSYEQYV. The DNA of the CDR3 is TGCGCCAGCAGCACTGACGGACAGGGGGGATCCTACGAGCAGTACGTC.

The chain links TRBV5-6 to TRBJ1-2; D ambiguous. V lost 2 bases and J lost 2, with 10 bases in between. CDR3 length equals 14 residues. Germline V gene lookup returns CDR1 SGHDT and CDR2 YYEEEE. The CDR3 loop reads CASSLRASNYGYTF. CDR3 nucleotide sequence: TGTGCCAGCAGCTTACGGGCTTCAAACTATGGCTACACCTTC.

The V gene is TRBV4-2, the J gene TRBJ1-1; 8 bases fit TRBD1. The CDR3 runs 15 residues. The germline V gene encodes CDR1 LGHNA and CDR2 YNFKEQ. Unmatched junction bases numbered 1, after V lost 0 bases and J lost 1 base. DNA for the CDR3: TGTGCCAGCAGCCAAGATGGGACAGGGAACACTGAAGCTTTCTTT. Its protein is CASSQDGTGNTEAFF.

This rearrangement joins TRBV5-6 to TRBJ2-3; 9 bases align to TRBD1. The CDR3 contains 15 residues. The germline V gene encodes CDR1 SGHDT and CDR2 YYEEEE. After removal of 3 bases from V and 4 bases from J, the junction contained 6 bases not matched to a gene. The CDR3, as DNA: TGTGCCAGCAGCTCGGTACAGGGGGCCCCAGATACGCAGTATTTT. Translated, it gives CASSSVQGAPDTQYF.